Here is one T cell receptor beta chain with its context. Its specificity is not known. This record comes from a study of T cell responses to AZD1222 COVID-19 vaccine. Notes on the study in general: Clonal diversity may have been underestimated in mostly white British donors. Nearly half of the spike-specific TCRs reportedly recognize variant regions that carry no mutations. An increase in Spike-specific TCR breadth and depth was observed after two AZD1222 doses. Baseline seropositivity characterized only six AZD1222 recipients.

The repertoire was sequenced with immunoSEQ multiplex PCR; TCRdb's copy has only in-frame clones and lacks some. The sample has tens of thousands of clones; 70% to 90% are singletons. This material consisted of peripheral blood, taken on day 0 of AZD1222 vaccination. This clonotype originated in an adult in good health.

CDR3 DNA sequence: TGTGCCAGCAGCGAAACAGGGGAGGGGTCACCCCTCCACTTT. Translated: CASSETGEGSPLHF. This chain joins TRBV9 and TRBJ1-6, with 7 bases fitting TRBD1. This CDR3 is built from 14 residues. Losses at the gene ends were 3 bases for V and 10 bases for J; bases not matched to a gene: 7. Germline CDR1 reads SGDLS; CDR2 reads YYNGEE.